This record looks at one TCR beta chain sequence and its context. This sample was taken from a study of blood T cell repertoires in COVID-19. Germline V gives CDR1 SGHNT, CDR2 YYREEE (reference sequence). The V segment lost 4 bases and the J segment 6 bases; nucleotides outside the gene matches: 14. The CDR3 has 19 residues. TCRdb's copy holds only in-frame clones and misses some; the assay was immunoSEQ multiplex PCR. The data contain more than 200,000 clones, about 90% of them seen just once; the ten biggest clones take up around 2.8%. Input material: peripheral blood. The V and J genes are TRBV5-4 and TRBJ1-6; 12 bases align to TRBD1. The TCR originated in an older woman with acute or convalescent COVID-19. The CDR3 protein is CASSSFRDRGLVSNSPLHF. The CDR3 DNA is TGTGCCAGCAGCAGCTTCCGGGACAGGGGGCTTGTAAGTAATTCACCCCTCCACTTT.